These 18 T cell receptor beta chains were all obtained from the same sample, sequenced in a study of response to subunit inactivated influenza vaccine. TCRdb used MiXCR to reprocess the RT-PCR reads, holding one entry per CDR3 protein. The repertoire holds 450,000 to 600,000 distinct CDR3 sequences, with 6.5% to 8% as singletons. The sample here was PBMCs from blood, taken approximately 25 months after vaccination. The receptors were gathered from a man aged 50 to 69 who received an inactivated influenza vaccine.

By share, this clonotype ranks as medium-sized. This sequence joins TRBV14 and TRBJ2-1, with TRBD2 matching over 14 bases. CDR1 and CDR2 from the germline V gene are SGHDN and FVKESK. The J segment lost 0 bases and the V segment lost 4 bases, leaving 8 bases of the junction unmatched. CDR3 length: 19 residues. The CDR3 protein is CASSRWTSGRLSSYNEQFF. DNA for the CDR3: TGTGCCAGCAGCCGATGGACTAGCGGGAGGTTAAGCTCCTACAATGAGCAGTTCTTC.

The V gene is TRBV4-2, the J gene TRBJ1-1; a possible D gene is TRBD1 (5 bases). The V gene lost 0 bases and the J gene lost 3 bases, with 17 bases spanning the gap. The CDR3 is 17 amino acids. Germline assignment: CDR1 LGHNA and CDR2 YNFKEQ. The CDR3 here is CASSQDWVGGIDTEAFF. For the CDR3, the DNA is TGTGCCAGCAGCCAAGATTGGGTCGGGGGAATTGACACTGAAGCTTTCTTT.

This clonotype was recorded a few times. The chain couples TRBV4-3 to TRBJ2-2; D gene ambiguous. Per the germline V gene, CDR1 is LGHNA and CDR2 is YSLEER. V lost 2 bases, J lost 5 bases, and 9 bases lay in between. CDR3 length: 14 residues. The CDR3 nucleotides are TGCGCCAGCAGCCAACACGACGGGACCGGGGAGCTGTTTTTT. Residues: CASSQHDGTGELFF.

The genes are TRBV5-1 and TRBJ2-7; 7 bases agree with TRBD1. CDR1 SGHRS and CDR2 YFSETQ come from the germline V gene. Trimming removed 3 bases from V and 6 bases from J; junction bases left unmatched: 3. The CDR3 contains 12 residues. The CDR3, as DNA: TGCGCCAGCAGCTCCGGACAGGTCGAGCAGTACTTC. Amino acid sequence: CASSSGQVEQYF.

The sample holds a few counts of this clonotype. The rearrangement links TRBV7-2 to TRBJ2-7; 9 positions agree with TRBD2. Germline V CDR1 and CDR2: SGHTA, FQGNSA. The CDR3 is 16 residues long. V was pared by 0 bases and J by 5 bases, with 8 bases of the junction left unmatched. The CDR3 nucleotides are TGTGCCAGCAGCTTAGCGGTAGCGGGAGTAGTGAACGAGCAGTACTTC. Translating gives CASSLAVAGVVNEQYF.

J is TRBJ2-7 and V is TRBV18, with D hard to call. Between the trimmed V and J ends, which lost 4 bases and 4 bases, there was a span of 11 bases. This CDR3 contains 13 residues. Per the germline V gene, CDR1 is KGHSH and CDR2 is LQKENI. The CDR3: CASSLGRWYEQYF. In nucleotides, the CDR3 is TGTGCCAGCTCACTTGGCAGGTGGTACGAGCAGTACTTC.

The J gene is TRBJ1-1, the V gene TRBV20-1, with 7 positions matching TRBD1. CDR1 and CDR2 (germline): DFQATT, SNEGSKA (reference sequence). V trimming: 4 bases; J trimming: 5 bases; junction bases outside the gene matches: 13. This CDR3 has 15 amino acids. This chain's CDR3 is CSAIDRVRAGTEAFF. The DNA for the CDR3 is TGCAGTGCTATAGACAGGGTAAGGGCAGGAACTGAAGCTTTCTTT.

This clonotype was picked up a small number of times. The chain combines TRBV12-3 or TRBV12-4 with TRBJ1-1; 8 bases agree with TRBD1. This CDR3 region has 13 residues. J lost 7 bases, V lost 5 bases, and 6 bases had no gene match. In nucleotides, the CDR3 is TGTGCCAGCAGTGTCAGGGGGCTGGGTGAAGCTTTCTTT. Translated, it gives CASSVRGLGEAFF.

This clonotype appeared many times. J is TRBJ2-5 and V is TRBV3-1; no clear D. Germline lookup yields CDR1 LGHDT and CDR2 YNNKEL (reference sequence). The CDR3 sequence is 11 residues long. Trimming stripped 4 bases from V and 5 bases from J, with 5 bases between. The CDR3 here is CASSRWETQYF. The CDR3 DNA is TGTGCCAGCAGCCGTTGGGAGACCCAGTACTTC.

This clonotype was detected ten times or more. This chain uses TRBV29-1 with TRBJ2-3; D remains unclear. CDR1 and CDR2 from the germline V gene are SQVTM and ANQGSEA. The V end lost 4 bases, the J end lost 5 bases, and 13 bases lay between the germline ends. The CDR3 sequence is 13 residues long. Written as DNA, the CDR3 is TGCAGCGTTGGAATCGTAACCCAAGATACGCAGTATTTT. Residues: CSVGIVTQDTQYF.

This sequence joins TRBV12-3 or TRBV12-4 and TRBJ1-1, with D perhaps matching TRBD1 (5 bases). The CDR3 is 19 amino acids. V was pared by 6 bases and J by 4 bases, with 30 bases between. CDR3 coding DNA: TGTGCCAGCAGCCATCTACAAATTTGGGGGGGAGCTGGGAGCACTGAAGCTTTCTTT. Translated, it gives CASSHLQIWGGAGSTEAFF.

This clonotype was observed a few times. The J gene is TRBJ1-1, the V gene TRBV30; D remains ambiguous. Trimming left V 0 bases short and J 11 bases short, with 19 bases between. The CDR3 is made up of 14 amino acids. CDR1 and CDR2 from the germline V gene are GTSNPN and SVGIG (reference sequence). The CDR3 spells CAWSVGLTASGAFF. In DNA form, the CDR3 reads TGTGCCTGGAGTGTAGGTTTGACGGCTAGTGGCGCTTTCTTT.

This clonotype was seen ten or more times. V is TRBV6-1 and J is TRBJ1-2; possibly TRBD1 for D (5 bases). Germline loops: CDR1 MNHNS, CDR2 SASEGT. The CDR3 extends over 13 amino acids. The V end was cut by 6 bases, the J end by 5 bases, with 13 bases between. CDR3 sequence: CASRTGTGYGYTF. Written as DNA, the CDR3 is TGTGCCAGCAGAACCGGGACGGGGTATGGCTACACCTTC.

Worth noting for this clonotype: The junction shows a germline mismatch at one end, possibly a read error. The chain joins TRBV27 to TRBJ1-6; 7 positions match TRBD1. This CDR3 region has 14 residues. The germline V gene encodes CDR1 MNHEY and CDR2 SMNVEV (reference sequence). The chain's CDR3 is CASSPTGFNSPLRF. The CDR3 coding sequence is TGTGCCAGCAGTCCGACAGGGTTCAATTCACCCCTCCGCTTT.

The chain couples TRBV6-2 or TRBV6-3 to TRBJ2-1; TRBD1 is a possible D gene (5 bases). Germline V gene data show CDR1 as MNHEY and CDR2 as SVGEGT. The length of the CDR3 is 18 residues. The V gene lost 3 bases and the J gene lost 0 bases, with 18 bases spanning the gap. CDR3 DNA sequence: TGTGCCAGCAGTTATCTTATAGGGGCGGCGACCTCCTACAATGAGCAGTTCTTC. Its protein is CASSYLIGAATSYNEQFF.

The table lists this clonotype with many counts. The chain joins TRBV28 to TRBJ2-6; the match to TRBD1 covers 8 bases. There are 20 residues in the CDR3. With 2 bases clipped from V and 2 bases from J, the junction kept 14 bases outside the gene matches. Germline V lookup: CDR1 MDHEN, CDR2 SYDVKM. This chain's CDR3 is CASSLNPSDREKTGANVLTF. DNA for the CDR3: TGTGCCAGCAGTTTAAACCCTTCGGACAGGGAAAAAACTGGGGCCAACGTCCTGACTTTC.

This clonotype occurred many times. The chain carries TRBV12-3 or TRBV12-4 and TRBJ2-5; 9 nucleotides match TRBD1. This CDR3 contains 14 residues. V shed 6 bases and J 9 bases; nucleotides not matched to a gene: 11. In DNA, the CDR3 is TGTGCCAGCAGACAGGGGGCTACTTCGGGGGCCCAGTACTTC. Translating gives CASRQGATSGAQYF.

J is TRBJ2-5 and V is TRBV7-8; D is ambiguous. Germline-derived CDR1 and CDR2 are SGHVS and FQNEAQ. Trimming took off 0 bases at V and 11 bases at J, with 7 bases between the two ends. The CDR3 contains 11 residues. The chain's CDR3 is CASSLASRQYF. As DNA, the CDR3 is TGTGCCAGCAGCTTAGCGTCCCGGCAGTACTTC.